Below, 26 T cell receptor beta chains from the same sample are listed, as sequenced in a study of blood T cell repertoires in COVID-19. This table comes from immunoSEQ multiplex PCR, and its TCRdb copy is limited to in-frame clones, with some not included. The sample lists some 27,000 clones; roughly 91% were seen once. Sequencing used peripheral blood. The origin of the receptors is a human donor in a cohort sampled during active COVID-19. The donor label of this sample is uncertain.

This chain links TRBV7-2 with TRBJ2-1; tentatively, D is TRBD1 (5 bases). Per the germline V gene, CDR1 is SGHTA and CDR2 is FQGNSA. The CDR3 is made up of 13 amino acids. V was cut by 0 bases and J by 12 bases, with 12 bases left in between. The CDR3 nucleotides read TGTGCCAGCAGCTTAGCGAGCAGGGTGGGGCAGTTCTTC. Amino acid sequence: CASSLASRVGQFF.

V is TRBV5-1 and J is TRBJ2-3, with 14 bases that match TRBD2. Germline V gives CDR1 SGHRS, CDR2 YFSETQ. This CDR3 region has 18 residues. The J segment lost 1 base and the V segment lost 4 bases, leaving 8 bases of the junction unmatched. The CDR3 nucleotides are TGCGCCAGCAGCAAGCCGACTAGCGGGGGGGTTGGCACAGATACGCAGTATTTT. As protein: CASSKPTSGGVGTDTQYF.

V is TRBV4-1 and J is TRBJ1-5; possible D gene TRBD1, 6 bases. Germline loops: CDR1 MGHRA, CDR2 YSYEKL. This CDR3 spans 13 amino acids. V lost 4 bases, J lost 9 bases, and 13 bases lay in between. The CDR3 nucleotides read TGCGCCAGCAGCCGAGCCGGGGGGCCGCCCCAGCATTTT. This translates into CASSRAGGPPQHF.

The chain joins TRBV20-1 to TRBJ1-5, with D unclear. This CDR3 is 14 amino acids long. V shed 3 bases and J shed 3 bases, with 12 bases lying between them. Germline-derived CDR1 and CDR2 are DFQATT and SNEGSKA (reference sequence). The CDR3 DNA reads TGCAGTGCTAGTCCCGGGAACTCCAATCAGCCCCAGCATTTT. Amino acids: CSASPGNSNQPQHF.

The chain couples TRBV9 to TRBJ1-1; 9 bases are shared with TRBD1. The J segment lost 6 bases and the V segment lost 2 bases, leaving 8 bases of the junction unmatched. Germline V gives CDR1 SGDLS, CDR2 YYNGEE. The CDR3 totals 15 residues. CDR3 region: CASSVLQGAGAEAFF. CDR3 bases: TGTGCCAGCAGCGTCCTACAGGGGGCAGGCGCTGAAGCTTTCTTT.

As DNA, the CDR3 is TGTGCCAGCAGTTTGTCAGGGACAGGGAACACTGAAGCTTTCTTT. This encodes CASSLSGTGNTEAFF. The chain combines TRBV28 with TRBJ1-1; 8 positions match TRBD1. The CDR3 spans 15 residues. Trimming removed 3 bases from V and 1 base from J; junction bases left unmatched: 4. CDR1 MDHEN and CDR2 SYDVKM come from the germline V gene.

The chain joins TRBV11-3 to TRBJ1-1; TRBD1 is a possible D gene (5 bases). Trimming removed 1 base from V and 3 bases from J, with 9 bases in between. The V gene's germline CDR1 is SGHNT and CDR2 YENEEA. This CDR3 comprises 14 residues. This CDR3 is CASSLGQPYTEAFF. The CDR3 nucleotides read TGTGCCAGCAGCTTAGGACAGCCCTACACTGAAGCTTTCTTT.

This chain joins TRBV7-9 and TRBJ2-3, with D possibly being TRBD2 (5 bases). Trimming pared 3 bases from V and 2 bases from J, leaving 9 bases between. Germline CDR1 and CDR2: SEHNR and FQNEAQ (reference sequence). This CDR3 is 14 amino acids long. CDR3 region: CASSLGRFTDTQYF. CDR3 bases: TGTGCCAGCAGCTTGGGGAGATTCACAGATACGCAGTATTTT.

The rearrangement joins TRBV2 to TRBJ1-1; D is perhaps TRBD1 (5 bases). V was shortened by 0 bases and J by 7 bases, with 18 bases between the two germline ends. Germline V CDR1 and CDR2: SNHLY, FYNNEI. The CDR3 runs 16 residues. CDR3 in DNA: TGTGCCAGCAGTGAAGCGCTTGGGGGAGGGGTGGGTGAAGCTTTCTTT. Encoded protein: CASSEALGGGVGEAFF.

The chain uses TRBV19 and TRBJ1-5; D perhaps matches TRBD1 (6 bases). Trimming removed 4 bases from V and 0 bases from J, with 13 bases in between. CDR1 and CDR2 from the germline V gene are LNHDA and SQIVND (reference sequence). The CDR3 spans 16 residues. For the CDR3, the DNA is TGTGCCAGTAGTACACTAGGGACATTTAGCAATCAGCCCCAGCATTTT. It specifies CASSTLGTFSNQPQHF.

V and J are TRBV4-1 and TRBJ2-1; 10 bases line up with TRBD2. CDR1 is MGHRA, CDR2 YSYEKL, per germline. This CDR3 has 16 amino acids. Trimming cost V 1 base and J 7 bases; bases outside gene matches: 7. CDR3 sequence: CASSQGLAGYGNEQFF. The CDR3 DNA sequence: TGCGCCAGCAGCCAAGGACTAGCGGGCTATGGAAATGAGCAGTTCTTC.

CDR3 DNA sequence: TGTGCCAGCAGCTCCCCTGGGACTAGCGGGAATGAGCAGTTCTTC. This translates into CASSSPGTSGNEQFF. The rearrangement uses TRBV7-3 and TRBJ2-1; 12 bases are shared with TRBD2. The V gene's germline CDR1 is SGHTA and CDR2 FQGTGA. V shed 4 bases and J 7 bases; nucleotides not matched to a gene: 5. The CDR3 is 15 residues long. Using reference TRBV7-3 and TRBJ2-1 for the parts outside the CDR3, the full variable domain is GAGVSQTPSNKVTEKGKYVELRCDPISGHTALYWYRQSLGQGPEFLIYFQGTGAADDSGLPNDRFFAVRPEGSVSTLKIQRTERGDSAVYLCASSSPGTSGNEQFFGPGTRLTVL.

The rearrangement links TRBV6-5 to TRBJ1-2, with a tentative D call TRBD1 (6 bases). From germline, CDR1 is MNHEY and CDR2 SVGAGI. The CDR3 contains 13 residues. V lost 0 bases to trimming and J lost 8 bases, with 10 bases between them. The CDR3 coding sequence is TGTGCCAGCAGTTACTCGGCAGGGACAGGCTACACCTTC. Translation: CASSYSAGTGYTF.

This chain joins TRBV21-1 and TRBJ1-6; TRBD1 reflects the table's D call only, with no check against the DNA. TRBV21-1 is assigned pseudogene status. There are 16 residues in the CDR3. The CDR3 DNA sequence: TGTGCCAGCAGCTCAGGGGCACAGGATAATAATTCACCCCTCCACTTT. Its translation is CASSSGAQDNNSPLHF.

The V gene is TRBV6-6, the J gene TRBJ1-1; D not certain. The CDR3 totals 14 residues. V was trimmed by 0 bases and J by 4 bases, leaving 9 bases between them. The germline gives CDR1 MNHNY, CDR2 SVGAGI (reference sequence). As DNA, the CDR3 is TGTGCCAGCAGTTACTCGAGTGGTGCCACTGAAGCTTTCTTT. Translated: CASSYSSGATEAFF.

V is TRBV18 and J is TRBJ1-1, with D possibly matching TRBD1 (5 bases). The V gene lost 2 bases and the J gene lost 6 bases, with 13 bases spanning the gap. The CDR3 sequence is 14 residues long. Germline lookup yields CDR1 KGHSH and CDR2 LQKENI. CDR3 region: CASSPTPAGSEAFF. The CDR3 nucleotides are TGTGCCAGCTCACCAACCCCCGCAGGGTCTGAAGCTTTCTTT.

V usage is TRBV23-1 and J usage is TRBJ2-5, with 8 bases identical to TRBD1. TRBV23-1 qualifies as an ORF whose function is uncertain. The CDR3 is 18 amino acids. V shed 0 bases and J 4 bases; nucleotides not matched to a gene: 13. CDR3 residues: CASSQSVPGQEASETQYF. The DNA of the CDR3 is TGCGCCAGCAGTCAATCTGTCCCGGGACAGGAGGCTTCAGAGACCCAGTACTTC.

The CDR3 spells CASSQGDSRETQYF. The CDR3 DNA reads as TGCGCCAGCAGCCAAGGGGACAGCCGAGAGACCCAGTACTTC. The genes are TRBV4-1 and TRBJ2-5, with 7 bases that match TRBD1. CDR1 MGHRA and CDR2 YSYEKL come from the germline V gene. The CDR3 has 14 amino acids. V shed 1 base, J shed 4 bases, and the junction held 3 bases outside the gene matches.

DNA of the CDR3: TGTGCCAGCTCAGAGGGACAGGGGCTTACCTACGAGCAGTACTTC. It translates to CASSEGQGLTYEQYF. The rearrangement joins TRBV18 to TRBJ2-7, with TRBD1 matching over 10 bases. This CDR3 comprises 15 residues. CDR1 KGHSH and CDR2 LQKENI come from the germline V gene. J gave up 2 bases and V 5 bases, and 6 bases lay outside the gene matches.

In this sample, this clone turned up a few times. V and J are TRBV5-6 and TRBJ1-2; TRBD1 agrees at 7 bases. The CDR3 consists of 15 residues. The trim removed 2 bases at V and 0 bases at J, leaving 4 bases unmatched. Germline values: CDR1 SGHDT, CDR2 YYEEEE. The CDR3 spells CASSFRQGANYGYTF. The DNA for the CDR3 is TGTGCCAGCAGCTTTAGACAGGGAGCTAACTATGGCTACACCTTC.

V usage is TRBV5-1 and J usage is TRBJ2-3; possibly TRBD2 for D (6 bases). Germline V lookup: CDR1 SGHRS, CDR2 YFSETQ. CDR3 length equals 15 residues. V lost 2 bases and J 2 bases, leaving 12 bases between the germline ends. The CDR3 loop reads CASSFPGGYTDTQYF. The CDR3 nucleotides read TGCGCCAGCAGCTTCCCCGGGGGTTACACAGATACGCAGTATTTT. Drawing the rest from reference TRBV5-1 and TRBJ2-3, the complete variable domain is KAGVTQTPRYLIKTRGQQVTLSCSPISGHRSVSWYQQTPGQGLQFLFEYFSETQRNKGNFPGRFSGRQFSNSRSEMNVSTLELGDSALYLCASSFPGGYTDTQYFGPGTRLTVL.

The chain links TRBV7-2 to TRBJ1-1; D call uncertain. Germline V gene lookup returns CDR1 SGHTA and CDR2 FQGNSA. Trimming pared 5 bases from V and 0 bases from J, leaving 10 bases between. The CDR3 covers 14 residues. The CDR3 coding sequence is TGTGCCAGCAGCCGCAATAGAATGAACACTGAAGCTTTCTTT. It codes for CASSRNRMNTEAFF. The whole variable domain, remainder taken from reference TRBV7-2 and TRBJ1-1, is GAGVSQSPSNKVTEKGKDVELRCDPISGHTALYWYRQSLGQGLEFLIYFQGNSAPDKSGLPSDRFSAERTGGSVSTLTIQRTQQEDSAVYLCASSRNRMNTEAFFGQGTRLTVV.

This clone was detected only a few times. This rearrangement joins TRBV9 to TRBJ2-7, with 8 bases identical to TRBD1. The CDR3 loop spans 14 amino acids. Trimming cost V 0 bases and J 2 bases; bases outside gene matches: 1. The germline CDR1 and CDR2 sequences are SGDLS and YYNGEE. The CDR3 coding sequence is TGTGCCAGCAGCGTAGGACAGGGGACCTACGAGCAGTACTTC. Translating gives CASSVGQGTYEQYF.

V is TRBV24-1 and J is TRBJ2-1; 9 bases align to TRBD1. Germline lookup yields CDR1 KGHDR and CDR2 SFDVKD. Trimming took 2 bases from V and 0 from J; bases not matched to a gene: 1. CDR3 length: 16 amino acids. CDR3 region: CATSDSTGGSYNEQFF. In DNA form, the CDR3 reads TGTGCCACCAGTGATTCGACAGGGGGCTCCTACAATGAGCAGTTCTTC.

This rearrangement joins TRBV18 to TRBJ2-7; 7 bases agree with TRBD2. Germline CDR1 and CDR2: KGHSH and LQKENI. The CDR3 consists of 14 residues. J lost 4 bases, V lost 0 bases, and 3 bases had no gene match. CDR3 in amino acids: CASSPPGGEYEQYF. CDR3 sequence (DNA): TGTGCCAGCTCACCACCGGGAGGGGAATACGAGCAGTACTTC.

V gene TRBV2 combines with J gene TRBJ1-1; 9 bases agree with TRBD1. The V gene's germline CDR1 is SNHLY and CDR2 FYNNEI. The length of the CDR3 is 14 residues. Trimming removed 4 bases from V and 1 base from J; junction bases left unmatched: 1. This CDR3 is CASSVGQGNTEAFF. DNA of the CDR3: TGTGCCAGCAGTGTGGGACAGGGGAACACTGAAGCTTTCTTT.